This T cell receptor beta chain was recovered during a study of cytomegalovirus exposure and HLA in healthy donors. This clone was counted only a few times. Vbeta (60) and Jbeta (13) primers were used in the PCR. The data were produced by immunoSEQ multiplex PCR, yet TCRdb's version contains in-frame clones alone and is incomplete. The data contain over 110,000 clones, 82% of them singletons. CDR1 and CDR2 from the germline V gene are LNHDA and SQIVND (reference sequence). Trimming stripped 6 bases from V and 2 bases from J, with 14 bases between. This CDR3 region has 14 residues. The chain is built from TRBV19 and TRBJ2-7; D is perhaps TRBD1 (6 bases). This clonotype originated in a male donor in good health and CMV-seronegative. Specimen: PBMCs. In DNA form, the CDR3 reads TGTGCCAGTAGATGGGATTACAGGGCCTACGAGCAGTACTTC. This sequence encodes CASRWDYRAYEQYF.